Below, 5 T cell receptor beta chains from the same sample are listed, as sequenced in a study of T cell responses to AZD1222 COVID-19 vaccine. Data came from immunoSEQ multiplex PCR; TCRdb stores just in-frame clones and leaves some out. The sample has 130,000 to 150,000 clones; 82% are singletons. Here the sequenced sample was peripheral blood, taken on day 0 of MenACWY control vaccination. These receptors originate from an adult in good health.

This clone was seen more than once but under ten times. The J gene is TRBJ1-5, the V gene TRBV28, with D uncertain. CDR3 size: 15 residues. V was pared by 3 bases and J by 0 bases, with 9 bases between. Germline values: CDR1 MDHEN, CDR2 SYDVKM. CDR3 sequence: CASSFTELSNQPQHF. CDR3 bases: TGTGCCAGCAGTTTTACGGAACTTAGCAATCAGCCCCAGCATTTT.

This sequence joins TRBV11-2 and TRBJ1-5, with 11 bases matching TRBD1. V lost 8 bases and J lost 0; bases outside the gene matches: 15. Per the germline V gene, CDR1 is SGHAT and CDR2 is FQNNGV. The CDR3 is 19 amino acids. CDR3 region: CASCVGDRGGTNSNQPQHF. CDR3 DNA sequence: TGTGCCAGCTGCGTAGGGGACAGGGGGGGGACTAATAGCAATCAGCCCCAGCATTTT.

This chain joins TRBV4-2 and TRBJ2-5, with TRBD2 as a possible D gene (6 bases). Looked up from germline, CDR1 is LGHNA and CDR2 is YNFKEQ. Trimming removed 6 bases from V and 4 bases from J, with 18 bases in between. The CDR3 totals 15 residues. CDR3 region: CASSQYGGIGETQYF. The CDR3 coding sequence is TGTGCCAGCAGTCAGTATGGGGGGATTGGAGAGACCCAGTACTTC.

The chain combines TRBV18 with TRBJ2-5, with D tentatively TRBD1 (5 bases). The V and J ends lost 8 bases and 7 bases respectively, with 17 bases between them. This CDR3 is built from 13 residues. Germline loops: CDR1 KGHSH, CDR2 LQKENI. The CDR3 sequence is CASAPLGEGTQYF. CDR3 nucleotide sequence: TGTGCCAGCGCGCCCCTAGGGGAAGGGACCCAGTACTTC.

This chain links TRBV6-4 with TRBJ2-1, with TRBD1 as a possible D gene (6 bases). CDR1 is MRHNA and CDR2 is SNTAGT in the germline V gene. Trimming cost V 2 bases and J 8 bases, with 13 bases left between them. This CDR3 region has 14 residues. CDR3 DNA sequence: TGTGCCAGCAGTGACACCAACAGGGCCCATGAGCAGTTCTTC. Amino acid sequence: CASSDTNRAHEQFF.